This TCR beta chain was obtained from a study of spatial heterogeneity in lung cancer. Study as a whole: Sequencing consistently turned up more beta-chain sequences than alpha-chain sequences.

TCR cDNA molecules were tagged individually, and each one carried a unique molecular identifier. Each CDR3 protein is one row after TCRdb ran MiXCR on the 5' RACE reads. This table has about 23,000 distinct CDR3 sequences, 3% to 4% appearing once. The CDR3 sequence is 17 residues long. Trimming took 2 bases from V and 0 from J, leaving 16 bases between them. The germline CDR1 and CDR2 sequences are MNHEY and SVGEGT. This clonotype was counted ten times or more. The time point: sample taken at primary tumor resection. The input material, whole RNA from tumor, nontumor lung or frozen PBMC, was sequenced unsorted.

Sequences were derived from PBMCs, sampled at surgery. The rearrangement joins TRBV6-2 or TRBV6-3 to TRBJ1-1; D is undetermined. The sequence was obtained from a female donor with early-stage non-small cell lung cancer. CDR3 bases: TGTGCCAGCAGTTACCCCCCCATGTACAGCTTGAACACTGAAGCTTTCTTT. The encoded protein is CASSYPPMYSLNTEAFF.